This is a list of T cell receptor beta chains from one sample in a study of beta chain features in type 1 diabetes. Profiled with immunoSEQ multiplex PCR; TCRdb holds only in-frame clones, not every one. Of a few hundred thousand clones listed, approximately 12% are singletons. The sequenced sample consisted of naive CD4+ T cells from blood. The receptors stem from a woman under 30 with type 1 diabetes. CDR3s include the opening cysteine and the closing phenylalanine or tryptophan. The D gene is left open where the match is weak. Size is omitted from some rows. Given values are once, few, many or a class for expanded clones.

j_call v_call clone_size d_call cdr3_nt cdr3_aa
TRBJ1-2 TRBV28 . TRBD1 TGTGCCAGCCGACACGGGGACAGGGTGGAGGGCTACACCTTC CASRHGDRVEGYTF
TRBJ1-2 TRBV15 . . TGTGCCACCAGCAGAAGGGGAGGGCCTGGCTACACCTTC CATSRRGGPGYTF
TRBJ2-2 TRBV5-1 few TRBD1 TGCGCCAGCAGCTCCGGGACAGGGGGCTTAGACGGGGAGCTGTTTTTT CASSSGTGGLDGELFF
TRBJ2-4 TRBV5-1 . . TGCGCCAGCAGCCGCAACGGGGGCATTCAGTACTTC CASSRNGGIQYF
TRBJ1-2 TRBV28 . . TGTGCCAGCAGCCTTAGCCAAAATGGCTACACCTTC CASSLSQNGYTF
TRBJ1-4 TRBV5-1 few TRBD1 TGCGCCAGCAGCTTTGGGGACAGGGGAGAAAAACTGTTTTTT CASSFGDRGEKLFF
TRBJ2-3 TRBV7-2 few . TGTGCCAGCAGCCCCAGGGCCCCAGATACGCAGTATTTT CASSPRAPDTQYF
TRBJ1-1 TRBV14 few TRBD1 TGTGCCAGCAGCTCACCGGGACAGGGAACCACTGAAGCTTTCTTT CASSSPGQGTTEAFF
TRBJ1-5 TRBV4-1 few TRBD1 TGCGCCAGCAGCCAAGGCGACAGGGTGGGTCAGCCCCAGCATTTT CASSQGDRVGQPQHF
TRBJ2-1 TRBV21-1 few . TGTGCCAGCAGCAAATCGCCGGGAGTATCGTTCTACAATGAGCAGTTCTTC CASSKSPGVSFYNEQFF
TRBJ2-1 TRBV5-4 . TRBD1 TGTGCCAGCAGCTTAGGACTAGACAGGGGGGTTAGTGAGCAGTTCTTC CASSLGLDRGVSEQFF
TRBJ1-2 TRBV4-3 few . TGCGCCAGCAGCCAAGAGGGGCCCTCGAGCACCCTCGGGAGTTATGGCTACACCTTC CASSQEGPSSTLGSYGYTF
TRBJ2-2 TRBV5-4 few . TGTGCCAGCAGCCCCCTACCCACCGGGGACACCGGGGAGCTGTTTTTT CASSPLPTGDTGELFF
TRBJ1-2 TRBV7-2 few . TGTGCCAGCAGCGTCCTCCGGAGCTATGGCTACACCTTC CASSVLRSYGYTF
TRBJ2-2 TRBV6-5 . . TGTGCCAGCAGTTACTCGGAGGGTAACACCGGGGAGCTGTTTTTT CASSYSEGNTGELFF